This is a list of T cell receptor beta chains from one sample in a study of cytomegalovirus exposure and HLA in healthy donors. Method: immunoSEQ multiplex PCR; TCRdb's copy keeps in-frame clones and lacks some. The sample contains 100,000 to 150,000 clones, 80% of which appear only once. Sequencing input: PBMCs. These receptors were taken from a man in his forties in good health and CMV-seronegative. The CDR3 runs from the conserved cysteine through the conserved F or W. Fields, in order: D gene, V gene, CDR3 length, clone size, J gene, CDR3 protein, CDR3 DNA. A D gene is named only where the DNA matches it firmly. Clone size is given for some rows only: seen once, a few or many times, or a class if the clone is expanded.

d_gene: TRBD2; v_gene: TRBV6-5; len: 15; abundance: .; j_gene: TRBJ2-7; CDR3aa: CASSRAGGSSYEQYF; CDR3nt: TGTGCCAGCAGTCGAGCGGGCGGGAGCTCCTACGAGCAGTACTTC
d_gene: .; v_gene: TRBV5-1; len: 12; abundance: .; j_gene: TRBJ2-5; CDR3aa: CASSRQQETQYF; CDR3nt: TGCGCCAGCAGCAGACAGCAAGAGACCCAGTACTTC
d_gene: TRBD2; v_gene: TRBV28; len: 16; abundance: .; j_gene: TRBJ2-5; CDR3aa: CASSPRGRGLLKTQYF; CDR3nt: TGTGCCAGCAGTCCCCGCGGGAGGGGGTTGTTAAAGACCCAGTACTTC
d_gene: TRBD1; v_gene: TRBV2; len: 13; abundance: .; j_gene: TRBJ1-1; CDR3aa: CASSEGDRVEAFF; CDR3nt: TGTGCCAGCAGTGAAGGTGACAGGGTTGAAGCTTTCTTT
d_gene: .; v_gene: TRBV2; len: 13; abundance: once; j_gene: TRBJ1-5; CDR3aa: CASRALENQPQHF; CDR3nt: TGTGCCAGCAGAGCCCTCGAAAATCAGCCCCAGCATTTT
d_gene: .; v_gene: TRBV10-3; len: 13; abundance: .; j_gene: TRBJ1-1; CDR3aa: CAAKQGPDTEAFF; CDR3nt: TGTGCCGCAAAACAGGGTCCAGACACTGAAGCTTTCTTT
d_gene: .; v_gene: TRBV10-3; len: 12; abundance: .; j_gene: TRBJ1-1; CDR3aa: CAIGGQNTEAFF; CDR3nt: TGTGCCATCGGGGGACAGAACACTGAAGCTTTCTTT
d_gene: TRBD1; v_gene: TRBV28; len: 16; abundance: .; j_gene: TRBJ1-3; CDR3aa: CASSQPPGGGGDTIYF; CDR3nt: TGTGCCAGCAGTCAACCTCCAGGGGGCGGAGGGGACACCATATATTTT
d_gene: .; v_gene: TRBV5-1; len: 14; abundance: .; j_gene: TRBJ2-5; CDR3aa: CASSQDGADETQYF; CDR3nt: TGCGCCAGCAGCCAAGATGGGGCCGATGAGACCCAGTACTTC
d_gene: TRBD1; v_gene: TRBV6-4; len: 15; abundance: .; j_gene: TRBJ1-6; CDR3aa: CASSVSGTDNSPLHF; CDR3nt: TGTGCCAGCAGTGTCTCCGGGACAGACAATTCACCCCTCCACTTT
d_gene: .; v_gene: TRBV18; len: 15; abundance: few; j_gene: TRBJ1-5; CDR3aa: CASSPAVSRNQPQHF; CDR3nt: TGTGCCAGCTCACCGGCGGTGAGTCGTAATCAGCCCCAGCATTTT
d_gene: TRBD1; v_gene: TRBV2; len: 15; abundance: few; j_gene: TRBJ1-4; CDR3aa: CASSTFQGGNEKLFF; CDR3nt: TGTGCCAGCAGTACCTTCCAGGGGGGAAATGAAAAACTGTTTTTT
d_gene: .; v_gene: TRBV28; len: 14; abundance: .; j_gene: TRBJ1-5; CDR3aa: CASSRIGGNQPQHF; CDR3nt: TGTGCCAGCAGTCGTATCGGAGGTAATCAGCCCCAGCATTTT
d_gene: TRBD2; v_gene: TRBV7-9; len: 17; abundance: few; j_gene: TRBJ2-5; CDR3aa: CASSLKGTSGRGETQYF; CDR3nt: TGTGCCAGCAGCTTAAAGGGGACTAGCGGGAGAGGGGAGACCCAGTACTTC
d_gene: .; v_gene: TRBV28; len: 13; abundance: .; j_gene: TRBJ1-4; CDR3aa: CASRRATNEKLFF; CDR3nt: TGTGCCAGCAGGAGAGCAACTAATGAAAAACTGTTTTTT
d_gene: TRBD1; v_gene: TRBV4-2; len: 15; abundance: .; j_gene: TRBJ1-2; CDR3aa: CASSLTGGGNYGYTF; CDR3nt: TGTGCCAGCAGCCTGACAGGGGGGGGAAACTATGGCTACACCTTC
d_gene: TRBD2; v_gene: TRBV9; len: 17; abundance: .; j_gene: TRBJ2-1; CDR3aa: CASKRGLAGDLNNEQFF; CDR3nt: TGTGCCAGCAAGAGGGGGCTAGCGGGAGACTTGAACAATGAGCAGTTCTTC
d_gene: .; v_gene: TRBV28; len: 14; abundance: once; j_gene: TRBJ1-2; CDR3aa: CASSLSRGVGYHTF; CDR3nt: TGTGCCAGCAGTTTATCCCGCGGGGTAGGGTATCACACCTTC
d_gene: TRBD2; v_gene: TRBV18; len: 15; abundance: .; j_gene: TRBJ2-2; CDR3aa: CASSPDLAGSGELFF; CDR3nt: TGTGCCAGCTCACCTGACCTAGCGGGATCCGGGGAGCTGTTTTTT
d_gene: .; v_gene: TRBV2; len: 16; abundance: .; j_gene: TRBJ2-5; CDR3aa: CASRNGRIRIQETQYF; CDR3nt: TGTGCCAGCAGGAATGGGAGAATAAGGATCCAAGAGACCCAGTACTTC
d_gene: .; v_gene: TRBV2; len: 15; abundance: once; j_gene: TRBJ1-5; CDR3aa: CASRPELGGVQPQHF; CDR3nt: TGTGCCAGCAGACCGGAGTTGGGGGGAGTTCAGCCCCAGCATTTT
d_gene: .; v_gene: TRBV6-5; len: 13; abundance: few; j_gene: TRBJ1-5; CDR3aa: CAIRRTDNQPQHF; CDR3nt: TGTGCCATACGGAGGACGGACAATCAGCCCCAGCATTTT
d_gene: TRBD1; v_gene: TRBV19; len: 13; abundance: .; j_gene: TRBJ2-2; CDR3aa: CASGQGNTGELFF; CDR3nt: TGTGCCAGCGGACAGGGGAACACCGGGGAGCTGTTTTTT
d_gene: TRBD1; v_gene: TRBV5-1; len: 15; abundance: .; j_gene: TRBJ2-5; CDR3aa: CASSLVAGGSGTQYF; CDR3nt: TGCGCCAGCAGCTTGGTGGCAGGGGGATCGGGGACCCAGTACTTC
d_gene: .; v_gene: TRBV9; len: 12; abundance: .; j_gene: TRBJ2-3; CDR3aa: CASSLTFDTQYF; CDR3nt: TGTGCCAGCAGCCTCACTTTCGATACGCAGTATTTT
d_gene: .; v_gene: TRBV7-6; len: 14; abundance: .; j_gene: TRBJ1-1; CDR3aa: CASSLEFVNTEAFF; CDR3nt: TGTGCCAGCAGCTTGGAGTTTGTGAACACTGAAGCTTTCTTT
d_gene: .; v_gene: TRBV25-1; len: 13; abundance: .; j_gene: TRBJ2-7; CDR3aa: CASSEAGVHEQYF; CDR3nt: TGTGCCAGCAGTGAGGCAGGGGTCCACGAGCAGTACTTC
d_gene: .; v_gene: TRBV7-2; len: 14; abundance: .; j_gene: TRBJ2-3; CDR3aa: CASSLGGLKDTQYF; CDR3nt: TGTGCCAGCAGCTTAGGCGGGTTGAAGGATACGCAGTATTTT
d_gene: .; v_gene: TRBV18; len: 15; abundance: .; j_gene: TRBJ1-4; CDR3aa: CASSLYTEPNEKLFF; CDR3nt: TGTGCCAGCTCCCTCTATACCGAGCCTAATGAAAAACTGTTTTTT
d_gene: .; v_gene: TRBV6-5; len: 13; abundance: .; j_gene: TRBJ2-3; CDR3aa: CASRSLATDTQYF; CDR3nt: TGTGCCAGCAGGTCCCTGGCTACAGATACGCAGTATTTT
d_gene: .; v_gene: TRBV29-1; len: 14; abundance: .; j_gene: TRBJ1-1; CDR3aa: CSVAQGTMNTEAFF; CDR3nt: TGCAGCGTAGCACAGGGAACCATGAACACTGAAGCTTTCTTT
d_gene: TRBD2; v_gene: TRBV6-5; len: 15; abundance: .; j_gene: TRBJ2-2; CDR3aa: CASSRGTSGSGELFF; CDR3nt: TGTGCCAGCAGTCGAGGGACTAGCGGGAGCGGGGAGCTGTTTTTT
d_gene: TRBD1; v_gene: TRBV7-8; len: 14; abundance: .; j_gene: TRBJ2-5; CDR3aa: CASSRFTGDETQYF; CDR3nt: TGTGCCAGCAGCCGTTTCACAGGGGATGAGACCCAGTACTTC
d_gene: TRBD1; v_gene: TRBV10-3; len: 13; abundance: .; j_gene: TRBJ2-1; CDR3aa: CAISVQGNNEQFF; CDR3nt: TGTGCCATCAGTGTACAGGGGAACAATGAGCAGTTCTTC
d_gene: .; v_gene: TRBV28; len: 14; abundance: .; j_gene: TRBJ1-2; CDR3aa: CASSLPGQPRGYTF; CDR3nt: TGTGCCAGCAGTTTACCCGGACAGCCACGCGGCTACACCTTC
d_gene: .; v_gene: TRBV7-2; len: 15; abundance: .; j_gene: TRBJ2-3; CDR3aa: CASSLQGGRTDTQYF; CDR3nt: TGTGCCAGCAGCTTACAGGGTGGTCGAACAGATACGCAGTATTTT
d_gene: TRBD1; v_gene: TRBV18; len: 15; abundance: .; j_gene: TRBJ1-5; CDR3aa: CASSLGTGMDQPQHF; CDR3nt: TGTGCCAGCTCACTCGGGACAGGGATGGATCAGCCCCAGCATTTT
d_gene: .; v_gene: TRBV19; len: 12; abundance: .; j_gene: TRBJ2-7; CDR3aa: CASSSGNYEQYF; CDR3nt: TGTGCCAGTAGTAGCGGGAACTACGAGCAGTACTTC
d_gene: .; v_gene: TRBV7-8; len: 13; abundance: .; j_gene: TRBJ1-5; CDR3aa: CASSATGDQPQHF; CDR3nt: TGTGCCAGCAGCGCCACAGGAGATCAGCCCCAGCATTTT
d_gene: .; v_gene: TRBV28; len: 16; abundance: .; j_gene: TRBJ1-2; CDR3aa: CASSFTDYTGWYGYTF; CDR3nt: TGTGCCAGCAGTTTTACCGATTATACAGGGTGGTATGGCTACACCTTC